The T cell receptor beta chain described here comes from a study of blood T cell repertoires in COVID-19 (dated by TCRdb to about 2020). Turning to the overall study: Collaborator samples came from the United States, Italy and Spain and covered acute and convalescent phases of COVID-19. Sample metadata almost always included a de-identified subject ID, COVID-19 status, age in years and sex. The dataset comprised deeply sampled blood TCRbeta repertoires from subjects exposed to, actively infected with, or recovered from COVID-19. The material from the prospective study consisted of cDNA or gDNA derived from T cells, B-cell-depleted T cells, or PBMCs. Where HLA class I and class II types were available, the types were taken from metadata supplied by the sample provider, not from assay-based typing. The repertoires were released in a freely available public database intended as a resource for research on the immune response to SARS-CoV-2. Samples were obtained from the ongoing ImmuneRACE study (first 160 participants) and from 1,254 subjects provided by 6 global collaborators.

TCRbeta CDR3 regions were amplified from genomic DNA using the immunoSEQ Assay, a bias-controlled multiplex PCR. The study's own analysis went as follows. Within the assay, amplification of reference gene primers was used to estimate how many nucleated cells each sample contained. To quantify the absolute abundance of each unique TCRbeta CDR3 rearrangement, sequence reads were collapsed and filtered. Productive Simpson clonality was computed per sample as the square root of Simpson's diversity index over productive rearrangements. The table comes from immuneACCESS by way of TCRdb, which keeps in-frame sequences with V and J called. Part of the clones is missing from these tables; in studies checked, under half for an unresolved V gene and the rest for unknown reasons. V and J calls and clone size are those listed in that table; D and trimming were worked out from the DNA. Here the sample has about 180,000 clones; about 85% occur a single time. Together, the top ten hold less than 3.5% of the sample.

Whole blood was collected in K2EDTA tubes by collaborating institutions according to the institutions' own protocols. For TCRbeta analysis, collaborators shipped samples as frozen whole blood, isolated PBMCs, or DNA extracted from either of those sample types. From a lookup of the germline V gene, CDR1 and CDR2 are MDHEN and SYDVKM. The CDR3 numbers 19 residues from cysteine through phenylalanine. This entry keeps only the CDR3 DNA: 57 bases, framed from base 1. V is shortened by 1 base, J by 4 bases, and the region joining them spans 23 bases. In regard to this clone: No cognate antigen has been identified for it. No much larger clone is present one base from it, and per-base qualities are unavailable.

What the authors observed across the whole study: The quantity of clinical and demographic metadata differed by source and by participant and was supplied without curation.

This receptor was obtained from a woman between 25 and 40 years old with active or convalescent COVID-19. Specimen: peripheral blood. The V and J segments used are TRBV28 and TRBJ1-5, with an unclear D gene assignment. The CDR3 protein sequence reads: CASSLYWTRPAGGNQPQHF. The sequenced DNA is TGTGCCAGCAGTTTATACTGGACCCGGCCGGCGGGTGGGAATCAGCCCCAGCATTTT.